The present T cell receptor beta chain was sequenced within a study of blood T cells in healthy people across ages. Study-wide results and caveats: CMV infection status of these donors was not known.

The CDR3 runs 14 residues. Concerning this clonotype itself: Its antigen is unknown.

Next came a second PCR, run for about 6 to 11 cycles, which used a sample-barcoded 5' primer along with a J-beta primer mix. MiXCR, applied by TCRdb to the 5' RACE reads, yields one record per CDR3 protein. The data hold over 950,000 distinct CDR3 sequences, with about two fifths observed a single time. The sample consisted of blood. The rearrangement joins TRBV21-1 to TRBJ1-1. TRBV21-1 is listed as a pseudogene. This receptor was obtained from a man between 18 and 35 years old in good health. DNA of the CDR3: TGTGCCAGCAGCAAGGGAGGTGGGAGCACTGAAGCTTTCTTT. Translating gives CASSKGGGSTEAFF.